This T cell receptor (beta chain) was sequenced in a study of Ad26.COV2.S vaccination and SARS-CoV-2 variants. Treatment: approximately 18 received Ad26.COV2.S at low or high dose, single or two shots; 5 received placebo; per-sample allocation not given. Following the first vaccine or placebo injection, samples were taken on day 63. TCRdb's table, derived via immunoSEQ multiplex PCR, lists solely in-frame clones and lacks some. Of 430,000 or so clones detected, 85% to 90% appear once; the ten largest clones hold about 2.7%. This CDR3 spans 14 amino acids. Trimming took 4 bases from V and 3 from J; bases not matched to a gene: 4. The germline CDR1 and CDR2 sequences are SGHDT and YYEEEE.

The input for sequencing was peripheral blood, taken in a trial of Ad26.COV2.S vaccine versus placebo. This chain uses TRBV5-6 with TRBJ2-3, with 8 bases that match TRBD2. This sequence was found in a person between 18 and 65 years old who received the Ad26.COV2.S COVID-19 vaccine or a placebo. CDR3 bases: TGTGCCAGCAGCGATACTAGCGGTACAGATACGCAGTATTTT. Its translation is CASSDTSGTDTQYF.